This T cell receptor (beta chain) is drawn from a study of cytomegalovirus exposure and HLA in healthy donors. Study-level information: Out of 180 million or so T cells, an earlier analysis found roughly 100 million unique TCR beta sequences in total.

Researchers ran the PCR with 60 Vbeta and 13 Jbeta primers. The repertoire was sequenced with immunoSEQ multiplex PCR; TCRdb's copy has only in-frame clones and lacks some. This table has more than 150,000 clones, approximately 79% appearing once. The TCR originated in a woman aged 45-59 years in good health and CMV-seropositive. Sequenced sample: PBMCs.

As DNA, the CDR3 is TGTGCCAGCAGCGGCGGACAGATACCATTAGATACGCAGTATTTT. This encodes CASSGGQIPLDTQYF. This sequence joins TRBV2 and TRBJ2-3, with D maybe TRBD1 (6 bases). Trimming took off 6 bases at V and 5 bases at J, with 18 bases between the two ends. The V gene's germline CDR1 is SNHLY and CDR2 FYNNEI. The CDR3 extends over 15 amino acids. Full variable domain (remainder filled in from reference TRBV2 and TRBJ2-3): EPEVTQTPSHQVTQMGQEVILRCVPISNHLYFYWYRQILGQKVEFLVSFYNNEISEKSEIFDDQFSVERPDGSNFTLKIRSTKLEDSAMYFCASSGGQIPLDTQYFGPGTRLTVL.